Listed here is a single T cell receptor (beta chain). The data derive from a study of blood T cell repertoires in COVID-19. Overall study: PBMCs, B-cell-depleted T cells, or T cells were the source of the cDNA or gDNA that made up the material.

Study members were between roughly 18 and 100 years old and lived in around 24 US regions. Researchers sorted participants into cohorts using their self-reported clinical history. Donors of Cohort 3 who recovered were those that had two negative PCRs, clearance, or symptom resolution. Measured with immunoSEQ multiplex PCR; TCRdb has only the in-frame clones, and not every one. The sample consists of approximately 270,000 clones, 70% to 90% of them appearing once. Germline CDR1 and CDR2: GTSNPN and SVGIG (reference sequence). V was pared by 2 bases and J by 0 bases, with 6 bases of the junction left unmatched. There are 15 residues in the CDR3.

The source is a man in his forties or fifties who had recovered from COVID-19. The chain has TRBV30 and TRBJ2-7, with 8 bases matching TRBD1. Material: PBMCs or T cells enriched from blood (not recorded which). CDR3 loop: CAWSLSGGFSYEQYF. DNA for the CDR3: TGTGCCTGGAGTCTCTCAGGGGGCTTCTCCTACGAGCAGTACTTC.